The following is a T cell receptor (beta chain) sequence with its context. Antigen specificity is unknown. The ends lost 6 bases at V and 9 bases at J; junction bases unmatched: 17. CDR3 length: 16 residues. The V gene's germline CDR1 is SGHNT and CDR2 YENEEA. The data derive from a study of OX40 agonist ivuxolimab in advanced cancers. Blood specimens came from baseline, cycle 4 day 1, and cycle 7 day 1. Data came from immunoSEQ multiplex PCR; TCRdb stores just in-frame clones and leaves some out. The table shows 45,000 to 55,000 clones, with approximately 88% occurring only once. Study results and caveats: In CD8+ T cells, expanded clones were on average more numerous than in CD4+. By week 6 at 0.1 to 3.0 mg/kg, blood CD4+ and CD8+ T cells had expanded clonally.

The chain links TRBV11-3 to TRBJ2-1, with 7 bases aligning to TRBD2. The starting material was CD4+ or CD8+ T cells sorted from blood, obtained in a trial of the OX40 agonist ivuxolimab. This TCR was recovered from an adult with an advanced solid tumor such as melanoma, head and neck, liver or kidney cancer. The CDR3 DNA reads TGTGCCAGCAGTCCGGGCCTAGCGGACATGGGGAGTGAGCAGTTCTTC. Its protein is CASSPGLADMGSEQFF.